Reported below is one TCR beta chain. The sample is drawn from a study of blood T cell repertoires in COVID-19. The data were produced by immunoSEQ multiplex PCR, yet TCRdb's version contains in-frame clones alone and is incomplete. The repertoire holds about 190,000 clones, 80% to 90% seen once, with approximately 19% in the top ten. CDR1 and CDR2 (germline): MGHRA, YSYEKL. The CDR3 is 18 amino acids. V lost 1 base and J 4 bases, leaving 23 bases between the germline ends. V gene TRBV4-1 combines with J gene TRBJ2-7; D possibly corresponds to TRBD1 (6 bases). The sequence came from a human donor in a cohort sampled during active COVID-19. The sample comprised peripheral blood. This CDR3 reads CASSQGLVSQGNRYEQYF. CDR3 DNA sequence: TGCGCCAGCAGCCAAGGATTGGTTTCACAGGGTAATAGGTACGAGCAGTACTTC.